A single sample gave rise to the 25 T cell receptor beta chains below, sequenced in a study of T cell changes during pregnancy in multiple sclerosis. Profiled with immunoSEQ multiplex PCR; TCRdb holds only in-frame clones, not every one. The sample lists 60,000 to 85,000 clones, roughly 92% occurring once. This specimen was peripheral blood, taken after pregnancy. These receptors were obtained from a female donor in good health, enrolled as a control in a pregnancy study.

This chain connects TRBV11-3 to TRBJ2-2; 13 nucleotides align to TRBD2. With V trimmed by 5 bases and J by 5 bases, 5 bases remained unmatched. CDR1 is SGHNT, CDR2 YENEEA, per germline. This CDR3 is 16 amino acids long. CDR3 loop: CASSLGLAGRTGELFF. The CDR3 DNA reads as TGTGCCAGCAGCCTGGGACTAGCGGGGAGAACCGGGGAGCTGTTTTTT.

The V and J genes are TRBV5-5 and TRBJ2-7, with 9 bases identical to TRBD1. V trimming: 1 base; J trimming: 3 bases; junction bases outside the gene matches: 5. From germline, CDR1 is SGHKS and CDR2 YYEKEE (reference sequence). The CDR3 has 15 residues. Here the CDR3 reads CASSLLMTGGYEQYF. In nucleotides, the CDR3 is TGTGCCAGCAGCTTGCTCATGACAGGGGGCTACGAGCAGTACTTC.

The chain uses TRBV11-2 and TRBJ2-1; a weak D match, TRBD1 (6 bases). Deletions cut 4 bases from V and 3 bases from J, with 13 bases between. Germline lookup yields CDR1 SGHAT and CDR2 FQNNGV. CDR3 size: 15 residues. CDR3 protein: CASSSRDTIYNEQFF. CDR3 coding DNA: TGTGCCAGCAGCTCCCGGGACACTATCTACAATGAGCAGTTCTTC.

V and J are TRBV7-9 and TRBJ1-5, with TRBD1 matching 9 bases. V trimming: 5 bases; J trimming: 1 base; junction bases outside the gene matches: 3. There are 15 residues in the CDR3. Germline assignment: CDR1 SEHNR and CDR2 FQNEAQ (reference sequence). CDR3: CASSPGQGSNQPQHF. The CDR3 DNA follows: TGTGCCAGCAGCCCTGGACAGGGGAGCAATCAGCCCCAGCATTTT.

The table lists this clone with a count of one. The chain joins TRBV2 to TRBJ2-6; 8 nucleotides align to TRBD1. The J segment lost 0 bases and the V segment lost 7 bases, leaving 17 bases of the junction unmatched. The CDR3 loop spans 20 amino acids. Germline CDR1 reads SNHLY; CDR2 reads FYNNEI. CDR3 bases: TGTGCCAGCATTGGTCGACAGGGGCCAAGCGTTAACTCTGGGGCCAACGTCCTGACTTTC. As protein: CASIGRQGPSVNSGANVLTF.

The CDR3 DNA reads TGTGCCAGCAGTACCCAACTAGCGGCTAGCACAGATACGCAGTATTTT. Amino acids: CASSTQLAASTDTQYF. This sequence joins TRBV28 and TRBJ2-3; 8 nucleotides agree with TRBD2. This CDR3 region has 16 residues. After removal of 5 bases from V and 0 bases from J, the junction contained 7 bases not matched to a gene. Germline values: CDR1 MDHEN, CDR2 SYDVKM.

The chain employs TRBV29-1 and TRBJ2-7, with 10 bases fitting TRBD1. The CDR3 consists of 14 residues. In germline, CDR1 is SQVTM, CDR2 ANQGSEA. V was clipped by 4 bases and J by 5 bases; unmatched bases: 8. CDR3 DNA: TGCAGCGTTGTATGGACAGGGGGAATCCACGAGCAGTACTTC. Its translation: CSVVWTGGIHEQYF.

The chain joins TRBV5-4 to TRBJ2-7, with 7 bases fitting TRBD1. CDR3 length: 14 residues. The germline V gene encodes CDR1 SGHNT and CDR2 YYREEE (reference sequence). The V segment lost 4 bases and the J segment 6 bases; nucleotides outside the gene matches: 10. The CDR3 nucleotides read TGTGCCAGCAGCCATCGACAGGGCGTTGGCGAGCAGTACTTC. As protein: CASSHRQGVGEQYF.

V gene TRBV4-1 combines with J gene TRBJ2-7, with 10 bases lining up with TRBD1. Germline V CDR1 and CDR2: MGHRA, YSYEKL. CDR3 length equals 17 residues. The V and J ends lost 5 bases and 4 bases, in that order; junction bases with no gene match: 14. CDR3 loop: CASSYSVIRQGAYEQYF. The CDR3 coding sequence is TGCGCCAGCAGCTATTCAGTAATCAGACAGGGGGCATACGAGCAGTACTTC.

The rearrangement uses TRBV7-2 and TRBJ1-2; D unresolved. The CDR3 is made up of 11 amino acids. The V end lost 4 bases, the J end lost 8 bases, and 8 bases lay between the germline ends. Germline values: CDR1 SGHTA, CDR2 FQGNSA. Here the CDR3 reads CASSYGGGYTF. In nucleotides, the CDR3 is TGTGCCAGCAGCTACGGCGGGGGCTACACCTTC.

This clone occurred a few times. CDR3 amino acids: CASSEYGGPGELFF. The CDR3, as DNA: TGTGCCAGCAGTGAATATGGAGGGCCCGGGGAGCTGTTTTTT. This chain joins TRBV6-1 and TRBJ2-2, with D maybe TRBD2 (6 bases). In germline, CDR1 is MNHNS, CDR2 SASEGT. Trimming stripped 2 bases from V and 6 bases from J, with 10 bases between. CDR3 length equals 14 residues.

This chain uses TRBV7-8 with TRBJ2-1, with 11 bases fitting TRBD2. The V gene end was trimmed by 6 bases and the J gene end by 2 bases; junction bases not matched to a gene: 6. The CDR3 is made up of 16 amino acids. Germline V gene data show CDR1 as SGHVS and CDR2 as FQNEAQ. The CDR3 DNA reads as TGTGCCAGCAGTTTCGGACTAGCGGGTCCCTACAATGAGCAGTTCTTC. As protein: CASSFGLAGPYNEQFF.

This chain links TRBV12-5 with TRBJ1-6; D is perhaps TRBD1 (5 bases). The CDR3 is 15 residues long. The V gene's germline CDR1 is LGHNT and CDR2 FRNRAP. In nucleotides, the CDR3 is TGTCCTGCCTCGGGGGGAGGTCGGGATAATTCACCCCTCCACTTT. This codes for CPASGGGRDNSPLHF. Full variable domain (rest looked up from reference TRBV12-5 and TRBJ1-6): DARVTQTPRHKVTEMGQEVTMRCQPILGHNTVFWYRQTMMQGLELLAYFRNRAPLDDSGMPKDRFSAEMPDATLATLKIQPSEPRDSAVYFCPASGGGRDNSPLHFGNGTRLTVT.

The V gene is TRBV7-9, the J gene TRBJ2-3, with 9 positions matching TRBD2. Losses at the gene ends were 11 bases for V and 5 bases for J; bases not matched to a gene: 8. Germline-derived CDR1 and CDR2 are SEHNR and FQNEAQ (reference sequence). The CDR3 is 13 amino acids. The CDR3 loop is CAEGAGGKDTQYF. CDR3 bases: TGTGCCGAGGGAGCGGGGGGAAAAGATACGCAGTATTTT.

The chain recombines TRBV7-2 with TRBJ1-2; D is uncertain. Trimming removed 0 bases at V and 4 bases at J, with 9 bases between. Germline V CDR1 and CDR2: SGHTA, FQGNSA. This CDR3 is 14 amino acids long. CDR3 DNA sequence: TGTGCCAGCAGCTTAGCCCCACAGCCCTATGGCTACACCTTC. The encoded protein is CASSLAPQPYGYTF.

This clone was counted only a few times. The chain has TRBV29-1 and TRBJ2-7, with D possibly matching TRBD1 (7 bases). The germline CDR1 and CDR2 sequences are SQVTM and ANQGSEA. The V and J ends lost 6 bases and 7 bases respectively, with 22 bases between them. The length of the CDR3 is 14 residues. CDR3 nucleotide sequence: TGCAGCGTGAGGGTCGGAGGGGGCCTTTTTGAGCAGTACTTC. Translation: CSVRVGGGLFEQYF.

The chain recombines TRBV27 with TRBJ2-7, with 8 positions matching TRBD2. The CDR3 extends over 13 amino acids. J lost 5 bases, V lost 5 bases, and 5 bases had no gene match. Looked up from germline, CDR1 is MNHEY and CDR2 is SMNVEV (reference sequence). In DNA form, the CDR3 reads TGTGCCAGCAGTAGCGGGAGTTTAAACGAGCAGTACTTC. This gives the protein CASSSGSLNEQYF.

V is TRBV19 and J is TRBJ2-3, with 10 positions matching TRBD2. The CDR3 is made up of 16 amino acids. CDR1 and CDR2 (germline): LNHDA, SQIVND (reference sequence). J lost 2 bases, V lost 6 bases, and 8 bases had no gene match. The CDR3 sequence is CASRRGLAVSTDTQYF. The CDR3 nucleotides are TGTGCCAGTAGAAGAGGACTAGCGGTATCCACAGATACGCAGTATTTT.

The chain has TRBV29-1 and TRBJ1-2; TRBD1 might be the D (6 bases). The CDR3 is made up of 15 amino acids. Germline V gives CDR1 SQVTM, CDR2 ANQGSEA. V was clipped by 1 base and J by 4 bases, with 16 bases between them. The CDR3 spells CSVEVLDGGLYGYTF. CDR3 nucleotides: TGCAGCGTTGAAGTTCTTGACGGGGGGCTCTATGGCTACACCTTC.

The chain uses TRBV7-9 and TRBJ2-3; D is possibly TRBD2 (6 bases). This CDR3 has 13 amino acids. CDR1 and CDR2 (germline): SEHNR, FQNEAQ (reference sequence). Trimming cost V 5 bases and J 6 bases, with 12 bases left between them. Here the CDR3 reads CASSPRTSDTQYF. CDR3 nucleotide sequence: TGTGCCAGCAGCCCCCGAACTAGCGATACGCAGTATTTT.

The chain combines TRBV4-2 with TRBJ2-3, with D possibly being TRBD2 (7 bases). The CDR3 has 16 residues. V lost 2 bases, J lost 6 bases, and 18 bases lay in between. The germline V gene encodes CDR1 LGHNA and CDR2 YNFKEQ. CDR3: CASSQLGGPFGDTQYF. The CDR3 nucleotides read TGTGCCAGCAGCCAACTCGGGGGGCCCTTTGGGGATACGCAGTATTTT.

This clone has a single count. This chain links TRBV30 with TRBJ1-5; D possibly corresponds to TRBD1 (6 bases). Per germline, CDR1 GTSNPN and CDR2 SVGIG (reference sequence). V was shortened by 0 bases and J by 7 bases, with 16 bases between the two germline ends. The CDR3 covers 15 residues. As DNA, the CDR3 is TGTGCCTGGAGTGTACTCAGGGGAAGGGAACAGCCCCAGCATTTT. It encodes CAWSVLRGREQPQHF.

The chain has TRBV4-1 and TRBJ1-5, with 10 positions matching TRBD1. The CDR3 is made up of 18 amino acids. The germline V gene encodes CDR1 MGHRA and CDR2 YSYEKL. J gave up 3 bases and V 3 bases, and 11 bases lay outside the gene matches. Here the CDR3 DNA reads TGCGCCAGCAGCCAGGACCACGGACAGGGGGTTTTCAATCAGCCCCAGCATTTT. It translates to CASSQDHGQGVFNQPQHF.

The chain links TRBV5-1 to TRBJ1-2; no clear D gene. The V and J ends lost 4 bases and 5 bases respectively, with 15 bases between them. CDR3 size: 14 residues. The germline V gene has CDR1 SGHRS and CDR2 YFSETQ. Here the CDR3 reads CASSPGGGEYGYTF. CDR3 nucleotides: TGCGCCAGCAGCCCAGGAGGTGGGGAGTATGGCTACACCTTC.

This chain connects TRBV11-2 to TRBJ2-1; D possibly corresponds to TRBD2 (6 bases). Germline values: CDR1 SGHAT, CDR2 FQNNGV. Trimming stripped 1 base from V and 2 bases from J, with 9 bases between. CDR3 size: 15 residues. The CDR3 nucleotides are TGTGCCAGCAGCTTAGCGGGACTGGCCTACAATGAGCAGTTCTTC. The encoded protein is CASSLAGLAYNEQFF.